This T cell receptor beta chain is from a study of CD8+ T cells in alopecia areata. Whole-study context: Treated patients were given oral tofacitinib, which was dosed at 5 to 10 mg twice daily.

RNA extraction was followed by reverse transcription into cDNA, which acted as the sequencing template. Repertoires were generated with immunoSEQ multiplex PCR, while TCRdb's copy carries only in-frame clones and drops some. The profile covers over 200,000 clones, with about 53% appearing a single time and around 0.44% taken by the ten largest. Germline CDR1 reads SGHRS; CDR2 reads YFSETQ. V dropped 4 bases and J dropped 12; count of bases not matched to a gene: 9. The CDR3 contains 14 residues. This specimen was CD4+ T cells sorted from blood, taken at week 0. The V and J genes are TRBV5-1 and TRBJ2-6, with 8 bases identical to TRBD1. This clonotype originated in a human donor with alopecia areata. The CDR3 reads CASSPGQEPLVLTF. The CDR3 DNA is TGCGCCAGCAGCCCGGGACAGGAGCCCCTCGTCCTGACTTTC. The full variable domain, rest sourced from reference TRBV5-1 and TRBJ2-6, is KAGVTQTPRYLIKTRGQQVTLSCSPISGHRSVSWYQQTPGQGLQFLFEYFSETQRNKGNFPGRFSGRQFSNSRSEMNVSTLELGDSALYLCASSPGQEPLVLTFGAGSRLTVL.